Given below is one T cell receptor beta chain in context. What it binds is unknown. The data were produced by immunoSEQ multiplex PCR, yet TCRdb's version contains in-frame clones alone and is incomplete. This sample carries around 100,000 clones, approximately 87% of them seen once, and the ten largest clones take roughly 5%. This specimen comes from a study of OX40 agonist ivuxolimab in advanced cancers. Study-level background: At doses from 0.01 to 10 mg/kg, patients were given intravenous ivuxolimab every 2 weeks. Study-level points and caveats: Fewer expanded clones were found on average in CD4+ than in CD8+ T cells.

Trimming removed 0 bases at V and 2 bases at J, with 10 bases between. The CDR3 is 15 residues long. CDR1 SGHTA and CDR2 FQGNSA come from the germline V gene. The sample in question was CD4+ or CD8+ T cells sorted from blood, obtained in a trial of the OX40 agonist ivuxolimab. This TCR was recovered from an adult with an advanced solid tumor such as melanoma, head and neck, liver or kidney cancer. This rearrangement joins TRBV7-2 to TRBJ1-1; D gene ambiguous. The CDR3 is CASSLAGGINTEAFF. The DNA of the CDR3 is TGTGCCAGCAGCTTAGCGGGAGGGATAAACACTGAAGCTTTCTTT.